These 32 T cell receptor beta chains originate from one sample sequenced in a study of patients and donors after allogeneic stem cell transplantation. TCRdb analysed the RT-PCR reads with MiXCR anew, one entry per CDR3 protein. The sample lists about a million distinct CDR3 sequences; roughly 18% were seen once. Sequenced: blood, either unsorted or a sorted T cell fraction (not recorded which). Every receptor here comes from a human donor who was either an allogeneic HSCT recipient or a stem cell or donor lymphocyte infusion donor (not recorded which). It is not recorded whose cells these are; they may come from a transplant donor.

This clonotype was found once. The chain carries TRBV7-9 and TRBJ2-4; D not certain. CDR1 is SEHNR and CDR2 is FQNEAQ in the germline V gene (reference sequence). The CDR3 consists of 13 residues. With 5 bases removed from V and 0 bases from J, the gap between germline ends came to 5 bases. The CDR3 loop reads CASSAIAKNIQYF. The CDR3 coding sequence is TGTGCCAGCAGCGCTATAGCCAAAAACATTCAGTACTTC.

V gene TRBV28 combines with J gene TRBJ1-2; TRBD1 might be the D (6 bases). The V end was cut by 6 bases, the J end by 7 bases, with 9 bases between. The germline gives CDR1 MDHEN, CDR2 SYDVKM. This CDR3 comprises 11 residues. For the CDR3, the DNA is TGTGCCAGCAGGGACAGTCCTGGCTACACCTTC. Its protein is CASRDSPGYTF.

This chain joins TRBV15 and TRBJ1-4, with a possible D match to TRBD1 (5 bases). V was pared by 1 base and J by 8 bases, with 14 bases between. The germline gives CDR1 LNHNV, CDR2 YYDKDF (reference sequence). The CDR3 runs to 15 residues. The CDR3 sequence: CATSRAPGIKEKLFF. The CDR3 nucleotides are TGTGCCACCAGCAGAGCTCCAGGGATAAAGGAAAAACTGTTTTTT.

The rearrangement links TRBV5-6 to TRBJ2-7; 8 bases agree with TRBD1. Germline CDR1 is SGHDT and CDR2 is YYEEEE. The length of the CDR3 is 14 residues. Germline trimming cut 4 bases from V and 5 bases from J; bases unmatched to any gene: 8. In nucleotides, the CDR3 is TGTGCCAGCAGCCCTGGACAGGGAAATAACGAGCAGTACTTC. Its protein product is CASSPGQGNNEQYF.

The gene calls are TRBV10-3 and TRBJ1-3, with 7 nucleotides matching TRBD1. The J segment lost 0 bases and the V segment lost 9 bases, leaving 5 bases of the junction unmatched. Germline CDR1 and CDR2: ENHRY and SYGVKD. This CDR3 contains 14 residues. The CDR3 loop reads CAIRQGSSGNTIYF. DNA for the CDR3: TGTGCCATTCGACAGGGCAGCTCTGGAAACACCATATATTTT.

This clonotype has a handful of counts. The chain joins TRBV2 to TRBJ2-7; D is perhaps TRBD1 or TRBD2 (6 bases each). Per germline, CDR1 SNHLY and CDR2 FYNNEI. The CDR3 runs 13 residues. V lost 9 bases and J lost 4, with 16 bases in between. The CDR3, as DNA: TGTGCCAGTGCCTATAGCGGACAGTACGAGCAGTACTTC. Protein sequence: CASAYSGQYEQYF. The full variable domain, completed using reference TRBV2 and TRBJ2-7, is EPEVTQTPSHQVTQMGQEVILRCVPISNHLYFYWYRQILGQKVEFLVSFYNNEISEKSEIFDDQFSVERPDGSNFTLKIRSTKLEDSAMYFCASAYSGQYEQYFGPGTRLTVT.

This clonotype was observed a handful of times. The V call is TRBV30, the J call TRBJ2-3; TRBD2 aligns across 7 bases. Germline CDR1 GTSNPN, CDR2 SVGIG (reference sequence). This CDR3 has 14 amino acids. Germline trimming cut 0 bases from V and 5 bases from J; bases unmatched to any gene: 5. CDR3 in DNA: TGTGCCTGGAGTGTCGTCGGGAGGATAGATACGCAGTATTTT. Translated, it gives CAWSVVGRIDTQYF.

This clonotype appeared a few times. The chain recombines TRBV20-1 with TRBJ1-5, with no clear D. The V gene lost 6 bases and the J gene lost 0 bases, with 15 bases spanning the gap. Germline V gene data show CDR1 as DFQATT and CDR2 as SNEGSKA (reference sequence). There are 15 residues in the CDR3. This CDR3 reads CSAHPGSSSNQPQHF. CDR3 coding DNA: TGCAGTGCCCACCCCGGGTCATCTAGCAATCAGCCCCAGCATTTT.

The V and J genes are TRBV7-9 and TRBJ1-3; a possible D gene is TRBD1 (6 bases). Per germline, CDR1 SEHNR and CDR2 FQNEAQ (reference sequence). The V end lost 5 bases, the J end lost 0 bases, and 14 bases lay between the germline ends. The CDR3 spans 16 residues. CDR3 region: CASSPAWGRSGNTIYF. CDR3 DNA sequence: TGTGCCAGCAGCCCGGCGTGGGGGCGCTCTGGAAACACCATATATTTT. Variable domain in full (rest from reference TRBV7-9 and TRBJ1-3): DTGVSQNPRHKITKRGQNVTFRCDPISEHNRLYWYRQTLGQGPEFLTYFQNEAQLEKSRLLSDRFSAERPKGSFSTLEIQRTEQGDSAMYLCASSPAWGRSGNTIYFGEGSWLTVV.

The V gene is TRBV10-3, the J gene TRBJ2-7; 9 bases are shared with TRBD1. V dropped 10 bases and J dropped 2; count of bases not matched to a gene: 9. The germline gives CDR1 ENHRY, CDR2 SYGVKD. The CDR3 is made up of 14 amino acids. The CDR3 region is CATRGGQGTYEQYF. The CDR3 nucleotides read TGTGCCACTAGGGGGGGACAGGGAACCTACGAGCAGTACTTC.

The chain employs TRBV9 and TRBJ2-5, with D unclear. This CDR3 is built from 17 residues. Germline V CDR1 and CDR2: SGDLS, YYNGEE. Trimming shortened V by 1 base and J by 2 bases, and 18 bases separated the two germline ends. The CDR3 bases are TGTGCCAGCAGCGTATCGGTTCCCAGCAGTGGGCAAGAGACCCAGTACTTC. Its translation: CASSVSVPSSGQETQYF.

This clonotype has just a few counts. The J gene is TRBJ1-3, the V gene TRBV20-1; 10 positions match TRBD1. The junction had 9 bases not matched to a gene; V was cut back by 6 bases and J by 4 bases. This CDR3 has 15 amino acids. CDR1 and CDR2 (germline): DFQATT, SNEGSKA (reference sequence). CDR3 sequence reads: CSAPTGGSSGNTIYF. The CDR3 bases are TGCAGTGCCCCGACAGGGGGCAGTTCGGGAAACACCATATATTTT.

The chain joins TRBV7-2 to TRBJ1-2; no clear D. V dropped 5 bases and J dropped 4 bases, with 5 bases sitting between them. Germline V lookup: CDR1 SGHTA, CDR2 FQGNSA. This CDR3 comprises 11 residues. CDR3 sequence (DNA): TGTGCCAGCAGCGCCCTCTATGGCTACACCTTC. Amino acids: CASSALYGYTF.

This CDR3 reads CATSGSSTDTQYF. As DNA, the CDR3 is TGTGCCACCTCGGGTTCTAGCACAGATACGCAGTATTTT. The V and J genes are TRBV24-1 and TRBJ2-3; D is ambiguous. The CDR3 contains 13 residues. CDR1 and CDR2 (germline): KGHDR, SFDVKD. Trimming stripped 9 bases from V and 0 bases from J, with 9 bases between.

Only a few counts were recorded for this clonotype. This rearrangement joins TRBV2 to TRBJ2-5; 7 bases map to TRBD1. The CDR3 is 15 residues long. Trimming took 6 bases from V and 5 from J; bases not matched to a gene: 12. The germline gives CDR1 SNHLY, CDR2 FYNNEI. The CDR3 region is CASSHGTVNGETQYF. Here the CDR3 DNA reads TGTGCCAGCAGCCACGGGACAGTAAATGGGGAGACCCAGTACTTC.

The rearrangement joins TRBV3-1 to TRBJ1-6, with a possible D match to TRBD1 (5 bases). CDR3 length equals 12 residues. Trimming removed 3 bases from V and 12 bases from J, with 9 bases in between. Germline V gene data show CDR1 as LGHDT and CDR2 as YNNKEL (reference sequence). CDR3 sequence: CASSQDQGPLHF. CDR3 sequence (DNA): TGTGCCAGCAGCCAGGATCAGGGACCCCTCCACTTT.

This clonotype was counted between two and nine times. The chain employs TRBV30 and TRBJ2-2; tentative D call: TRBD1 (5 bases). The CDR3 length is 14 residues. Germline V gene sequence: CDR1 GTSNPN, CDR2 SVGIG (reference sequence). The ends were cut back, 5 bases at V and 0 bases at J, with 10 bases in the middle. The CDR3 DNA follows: TGTGCCTGGTACAGGTTCCCGAACACCGGGGAGCTGTTTTTT. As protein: CAWYRFPNTGELFF. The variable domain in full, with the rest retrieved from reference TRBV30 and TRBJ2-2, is SQTIHQWPATLVQPVGSPLSLECTVEGTSNPNLYWYRQAAGRGLQLLFYSVGIGQISSEVPQNLSASRPQDRQFILSSKKLLLSDSGFYLCAWYRFPNTGELFFGEGSRLTVL.

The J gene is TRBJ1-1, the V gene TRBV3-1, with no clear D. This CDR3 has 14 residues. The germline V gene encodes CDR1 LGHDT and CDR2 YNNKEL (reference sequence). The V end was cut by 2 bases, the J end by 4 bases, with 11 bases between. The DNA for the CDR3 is TGTGCCAGCAGCCAAACGGCCGTGGCCACTGAAGCTTTCTTT. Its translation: CASSQTAVATEAFF. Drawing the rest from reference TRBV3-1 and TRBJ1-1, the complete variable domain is DTAVSQTPKYLVTQMGNDKSIKCEQNLGHDTMYWYKQDSKKFLKIMFSYNNKELIINETVPNRFSPKSPDKAHLNLHINSLELGDSAVYFCASSQTAVATEAFFGQGTRLTVV.

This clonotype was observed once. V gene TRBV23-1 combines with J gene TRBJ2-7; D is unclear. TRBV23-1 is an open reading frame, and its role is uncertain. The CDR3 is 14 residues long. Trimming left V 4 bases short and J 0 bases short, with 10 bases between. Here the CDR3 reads CASSLGNSSYEQYF. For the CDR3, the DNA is TGCGCCAGCAGTCTAGGGAATAGCTCCTACGAGCAGTACTTC.

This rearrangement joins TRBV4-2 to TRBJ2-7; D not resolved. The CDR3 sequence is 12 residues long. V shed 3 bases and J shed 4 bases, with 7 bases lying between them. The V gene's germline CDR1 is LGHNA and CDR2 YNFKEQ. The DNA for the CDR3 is TGTGCCAGCAGCCACCAACGGTACGAGCAGTACTTC. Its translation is CASSHQRYEQYF.

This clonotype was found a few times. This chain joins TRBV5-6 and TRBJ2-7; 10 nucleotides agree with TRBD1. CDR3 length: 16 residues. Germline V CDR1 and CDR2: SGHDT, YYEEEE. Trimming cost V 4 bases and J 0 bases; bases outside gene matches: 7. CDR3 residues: CASSQDGQGVSYEQYF. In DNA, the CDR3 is TGTGCCAGCAGCCAGGACGGACAGGGGGTCTCCTACGAGCAGTACTTC.

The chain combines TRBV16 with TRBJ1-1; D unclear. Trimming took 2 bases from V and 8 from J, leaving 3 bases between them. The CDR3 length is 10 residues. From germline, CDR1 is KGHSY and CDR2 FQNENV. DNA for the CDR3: TGTGCCAGCAGCCAACTGGAAGCTTTCTTT. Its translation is CASSQLEAFF.

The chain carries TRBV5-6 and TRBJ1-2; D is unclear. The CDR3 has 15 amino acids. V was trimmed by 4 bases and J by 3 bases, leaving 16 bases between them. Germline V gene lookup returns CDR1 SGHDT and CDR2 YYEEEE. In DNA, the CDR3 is TGTGCCAGCAGCCTGCAGACGGATATCGACTATGGCTACACCTTC. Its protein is CASSLQTDIDYGYTF.

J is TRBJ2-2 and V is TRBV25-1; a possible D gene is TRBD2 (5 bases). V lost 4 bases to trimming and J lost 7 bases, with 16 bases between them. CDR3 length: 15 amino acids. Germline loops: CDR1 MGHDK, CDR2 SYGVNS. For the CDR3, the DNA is TGTGCCAGCAGTGTTGTGTTCTCGGGAAGCGGGGAGCTGTTTTTT. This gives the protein CASSVVFSGSGELFF.

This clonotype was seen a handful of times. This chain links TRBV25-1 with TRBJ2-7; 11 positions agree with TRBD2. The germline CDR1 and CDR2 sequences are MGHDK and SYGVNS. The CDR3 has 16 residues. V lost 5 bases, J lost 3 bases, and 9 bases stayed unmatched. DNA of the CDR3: TGTGCCAGCAGTCCCGGGACTAGCGGCTTACGCTACGAGCAGTACTTC. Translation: CASSPGTSGLRYEQYF.

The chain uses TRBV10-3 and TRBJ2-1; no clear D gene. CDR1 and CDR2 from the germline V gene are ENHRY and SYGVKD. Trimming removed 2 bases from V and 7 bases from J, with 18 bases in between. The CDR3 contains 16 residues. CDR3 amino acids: CAISERTGSSLNEQFF. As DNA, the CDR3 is TGTGCCATCAGTGAGAGGACCGGATCATCCCTAAATGAGCAGTTCTTC.

The CDR3, as DNA: TGTGCCAGCAGGGGACTAGCGGGAATCTCCTACAATGAGCAGTTCTTC. Translation gives CASRGLAGISYNEQFF. The V gene is TRBV6-1, the J gene TRBJ2-1; 13 nucleotides agree with TRBD2. The V gene end was trimmed by 6 bases and the J gene end by 0 bases; junction bases not matched to a gene: 2. Germline V gives CDR1 MNHNS, CDR2 SASEGT. There are 16 residues in the CDR3.

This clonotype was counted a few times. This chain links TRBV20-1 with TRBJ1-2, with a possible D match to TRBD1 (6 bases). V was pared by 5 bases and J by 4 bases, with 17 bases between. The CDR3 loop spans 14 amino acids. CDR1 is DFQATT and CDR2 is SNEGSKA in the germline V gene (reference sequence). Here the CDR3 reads CSASGTRSRYGYTF. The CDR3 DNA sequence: TGCAGTGCTTCCGGGACAAGATCCCGCTATGGCTACACCTTC.

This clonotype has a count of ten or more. The CDR3 is CASSLAGNNYGYTF. In nucleotides, the CDR3 is TGTGCCAGCAGCTTAGCAGGGAATAACTATGGCTACACCTTC. The chain joins TRBV7-9 to TRBJ1-2; D not resolved. The CDR3 covers 14 residues. Germline V gene sequence: CDR1 SEHNR, CDR2 FQNEAQ (reference sequence). V shed 0 bases and J shed 1 base, with 6 bases lying between them.

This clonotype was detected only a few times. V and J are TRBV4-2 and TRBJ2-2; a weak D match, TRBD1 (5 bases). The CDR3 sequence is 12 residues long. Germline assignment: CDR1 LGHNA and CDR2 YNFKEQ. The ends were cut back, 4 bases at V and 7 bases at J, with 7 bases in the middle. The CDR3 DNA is TGTGCCAGCAGCCGCCAGGGCGGGGAGCTGTTTTTT. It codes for CASSRQGGELFF.

The CDR3 region has the DNA TGTGCCAGCTCAAGACAAGGGGGGCCTGGGGCCAACGTCCTGACTTTC. It codes for CASSRQGGPGANVLTF. This chain uses TRBV7-8 with TRBJ2-6; D possibly matches TRBD1 or TRBD2 (6 bases each). Trimming pared 8 bases from V and 2 bases from J, leaving 16 bases between. This CDR3 is built from 16 residues. Per germline, CDR1 SGHVS and CDR2 FQNEAQ.

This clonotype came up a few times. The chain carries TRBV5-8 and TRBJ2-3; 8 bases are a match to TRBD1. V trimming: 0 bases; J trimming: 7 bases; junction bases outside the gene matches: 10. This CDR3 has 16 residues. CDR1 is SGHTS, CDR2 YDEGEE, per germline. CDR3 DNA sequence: TGTGCCAGCAGCTTGGAACGGACAGGGAGTCGGCATACGCAGTATTTT. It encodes CASSLERTGSRHTQYF.